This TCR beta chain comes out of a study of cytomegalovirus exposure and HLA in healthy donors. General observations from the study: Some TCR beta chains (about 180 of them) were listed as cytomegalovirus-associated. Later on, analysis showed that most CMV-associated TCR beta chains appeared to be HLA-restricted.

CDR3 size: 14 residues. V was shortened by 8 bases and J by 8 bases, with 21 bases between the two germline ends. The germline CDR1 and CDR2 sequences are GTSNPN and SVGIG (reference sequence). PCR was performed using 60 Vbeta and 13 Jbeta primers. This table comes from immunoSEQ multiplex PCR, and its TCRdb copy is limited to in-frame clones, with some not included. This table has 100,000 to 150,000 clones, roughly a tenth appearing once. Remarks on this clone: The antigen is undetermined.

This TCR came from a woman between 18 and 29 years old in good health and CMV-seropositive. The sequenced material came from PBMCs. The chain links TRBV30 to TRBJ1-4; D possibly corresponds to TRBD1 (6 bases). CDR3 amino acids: CAVKRGPGGEKLFF. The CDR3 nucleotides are TGTGCCGTAAAGCGGGGGCCGGGAGGCGAAAAACTGTTTTTT.